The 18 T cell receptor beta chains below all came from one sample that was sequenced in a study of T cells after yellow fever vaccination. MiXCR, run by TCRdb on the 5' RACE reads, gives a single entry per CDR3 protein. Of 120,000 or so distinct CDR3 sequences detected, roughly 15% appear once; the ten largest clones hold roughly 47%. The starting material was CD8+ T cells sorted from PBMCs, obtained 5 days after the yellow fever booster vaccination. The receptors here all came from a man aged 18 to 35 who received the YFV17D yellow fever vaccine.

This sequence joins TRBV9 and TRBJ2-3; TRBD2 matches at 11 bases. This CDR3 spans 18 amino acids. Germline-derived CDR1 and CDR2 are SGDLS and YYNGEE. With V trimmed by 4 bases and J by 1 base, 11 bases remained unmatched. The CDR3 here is CASSPGVAGGHGTDTQYF. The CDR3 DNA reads TGTGCCAGCAGCCCCGGGGTAGCGGGGGGGCACGGCACAGATACGCAGTATTTT.

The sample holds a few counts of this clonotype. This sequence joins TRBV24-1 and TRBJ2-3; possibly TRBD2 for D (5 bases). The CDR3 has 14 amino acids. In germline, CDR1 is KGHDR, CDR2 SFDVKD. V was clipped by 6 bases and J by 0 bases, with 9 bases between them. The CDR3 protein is CATSSRTSTDTQYF. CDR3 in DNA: TGTGCCACCAGTTCCAGGACTAGCACAGATACGCAGTATTTT.

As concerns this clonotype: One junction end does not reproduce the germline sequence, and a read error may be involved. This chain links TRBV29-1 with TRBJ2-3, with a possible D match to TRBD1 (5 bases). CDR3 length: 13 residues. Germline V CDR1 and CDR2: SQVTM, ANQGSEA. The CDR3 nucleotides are TGCAGCGTTGAAGACCGGACGACAGATGCGCAGTATTTT. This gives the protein CSVEDRTTDAQYF.

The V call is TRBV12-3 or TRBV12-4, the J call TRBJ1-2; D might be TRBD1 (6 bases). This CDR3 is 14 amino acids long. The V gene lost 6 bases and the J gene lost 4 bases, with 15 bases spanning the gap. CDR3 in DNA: TGTGCCAGCAGCCTTCACAGGGAGAGCTATGGCTACACCTTC. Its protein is CASSLHRESYGYTF.

CDR3 region: CASSSWRTGGSDTQYF. The CDR3 DNA follows: TGTGCCAGCAGCTCCTGGAGGACAGGGGGTTCGGATACGCAGTATTTT. The chain uses TRBV7-9 and TRBJ2-3; 10 bases line up with TRBD1. Trimming took 4 bases from V and 6 from J; bases not matched to a gene: 10. The CDR3 totals 16 residues. The V gene's germline CDR1 is SEHNR and CDR2 FQNEAQ (reference sequence).

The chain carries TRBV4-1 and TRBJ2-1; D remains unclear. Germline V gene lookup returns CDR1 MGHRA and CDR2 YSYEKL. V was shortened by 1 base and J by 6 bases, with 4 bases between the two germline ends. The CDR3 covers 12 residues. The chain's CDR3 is CASSQGLNEQFF. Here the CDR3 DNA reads TGCGCCAGCAGCCAAGGCCTCAATGAGCAGTTCTTC.

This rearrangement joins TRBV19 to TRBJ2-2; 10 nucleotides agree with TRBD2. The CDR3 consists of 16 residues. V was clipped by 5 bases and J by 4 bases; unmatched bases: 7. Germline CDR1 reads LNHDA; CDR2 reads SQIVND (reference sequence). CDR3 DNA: TGTGCCAGTAGTCCTCGAGCGGGGGGGCGCACCGGGGAGCTGTTTTTT. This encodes CASSPRAGGRTGELFF.

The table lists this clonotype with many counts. The CDR3 spells CASSPEGTDTQYF. CDR3 nucleotide sequence: TGTGCCAGCAGCCCGGAAGGCACAGATACGCAGTATTTT. The chain has TRBV7-9 and TRBJ2-3; no firm D call. Germline CDR1 reads SEHNR; CDR2 reads FQNEAQ (reference sequence). The CDR3 has 13 residues. V lost 5 bases and J 1 base, leaving 7 bases between the germline ends.

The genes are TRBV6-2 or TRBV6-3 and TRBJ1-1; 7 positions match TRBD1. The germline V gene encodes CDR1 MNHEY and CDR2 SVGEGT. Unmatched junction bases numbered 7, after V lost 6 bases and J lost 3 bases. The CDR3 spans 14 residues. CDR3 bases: TGTGCCAGCAGGGCGGACAGGTCAGACACTGAAGCTTTCTTT. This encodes CASRADRSDTEAFF.

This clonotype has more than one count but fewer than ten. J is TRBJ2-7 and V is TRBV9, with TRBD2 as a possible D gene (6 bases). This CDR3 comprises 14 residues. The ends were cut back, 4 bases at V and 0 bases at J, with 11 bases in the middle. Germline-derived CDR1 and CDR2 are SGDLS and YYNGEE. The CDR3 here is CASSPGGSSYEQYV. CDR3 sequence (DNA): TGTGCCAGCAGCCCTGGGGGGAGCTCCTACGAGCAGTACGTC.

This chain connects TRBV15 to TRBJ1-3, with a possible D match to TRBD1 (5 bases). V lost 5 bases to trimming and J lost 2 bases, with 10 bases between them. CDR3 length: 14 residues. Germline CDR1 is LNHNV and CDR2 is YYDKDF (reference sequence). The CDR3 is CATSGGTPGNTIYF. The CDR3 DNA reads TGTGCCACCAGCGGAGGGACGCCTGGAAACACCATATATTTT.

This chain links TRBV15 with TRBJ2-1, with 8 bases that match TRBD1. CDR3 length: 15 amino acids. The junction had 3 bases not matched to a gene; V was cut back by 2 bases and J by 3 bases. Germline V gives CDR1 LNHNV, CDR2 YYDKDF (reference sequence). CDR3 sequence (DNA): TGTGCCACCAGCAGAAAGACAGGGGACTACAATGAGCAGTTCTTC. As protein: CATSRKTGDYNEQFF.

CDR3 bases: TGTGCCAGCAGCGTAGACTCGGGGGGGCCGGGCGAGCAGTACTTC. Translated: CASSVDSGGPGEQYF. V and J are TRBV9 and TRBJ2-7; 8 bases line up with TRBD2. This CDR3 comprises 15 residues. The V gene end was trimmed by 0 bases and the J gene end by 6 bases; junction bases not matched to a gene: 8. Germline CDR1 SGDLS, CDR2 YYNGEE.

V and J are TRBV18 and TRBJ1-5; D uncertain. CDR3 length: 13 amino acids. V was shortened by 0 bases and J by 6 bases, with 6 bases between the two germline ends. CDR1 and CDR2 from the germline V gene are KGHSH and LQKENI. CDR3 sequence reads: CASSPPEGQPQHF. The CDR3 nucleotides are TGTGCCAGCTCACCACCGGAAGGTCAGCCCCAGCATTTT.

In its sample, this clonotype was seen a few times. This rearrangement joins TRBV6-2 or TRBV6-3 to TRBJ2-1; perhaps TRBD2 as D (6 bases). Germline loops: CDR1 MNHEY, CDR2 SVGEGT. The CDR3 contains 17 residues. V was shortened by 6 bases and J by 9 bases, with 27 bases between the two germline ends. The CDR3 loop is CASSYGEAGQPFTEQFF. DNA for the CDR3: TGTGCCAGCAGCTATGGTGAGGCGGGGCAGCCTTTCACTGAGCAGTTCTTC.

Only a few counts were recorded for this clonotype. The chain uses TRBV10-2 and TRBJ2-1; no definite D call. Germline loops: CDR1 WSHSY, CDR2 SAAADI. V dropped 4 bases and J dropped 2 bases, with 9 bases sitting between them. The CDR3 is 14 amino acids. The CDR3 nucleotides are TGCGCCAGCAGTGGGTTGGGCCCCTACAATGAGCAGTTCTTC. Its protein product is CASSGLGPYNEQFF.

CDR3 protein: CASSRGGNTEAFF. The CDR3 bases are TGTGCCAGCAGCCGAGGGGGGAACACTGAAGCTTTCTTT. The chain combines TRBV7-9 with TRBJ1-1, with D possibly being TRBD1 (6 bases). CDR1 is SEHNR and CDR2 is FQNEAQ in the germline V gene (reference sequence). The CDR3 is made up of 13 amino acids. V was clipped by 5 bases and J by 1 base, with 8 bases between them. Full variable domain (rest looked up from reference TRBV7-9 and TRBJ1-1): DTGVSQNPRHKITKRGQNVTFRCDPISEHNRLYWYRQTLGQGPEFLTYFQNEAQLEKSRLLSDRFSAERPKGSFSTLEIQRTEQGDSAMYLCASSRGGNTEAFFGQGTRLTVV.

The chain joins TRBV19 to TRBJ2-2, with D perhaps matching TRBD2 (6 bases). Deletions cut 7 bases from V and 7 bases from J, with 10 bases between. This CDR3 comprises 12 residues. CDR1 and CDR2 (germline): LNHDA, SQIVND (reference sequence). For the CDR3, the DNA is TGTGCCAGTATTAGTAGCGGCGGGGAGCTGTTTTTT. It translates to CASISSGGELFF.